This is a list of T cell receptor beta chains from one sample in a study of T cell responses to AZD1222 COVID-19 vaccine. Assay used: immunoSEQ multiplex PCR; TCRdb lists only in-frame clones, some missing. This table has about 96,000 clones, roughly 90% appearing once. The sample in question was peripheral blood, obtained on day 0 of AZD1222 vaccination. The receptors were gathered from an adult in good health. CDR3s include the opening cysteine and the closing phenylalanine or tryptophan. The order of the fields is clone size, D gene, V gene, J gene, CDR3 DNA, CDR3 protein. D genes are given only for firm matches. A row's size may be missing; if present it is once, few, many or a size class.

-	-	TRBV3-1/TRBV3-2	TRBJ1-1	TGTGCCAGCAGCCAGGTTTCGAACACTGAAGCTTTCTTT	CASSQVSNTEAFF
-	-	TRBV19	TRBJ2-3	TGTGCCACCACTCCCCGGGGGATAAGGGGCACAGATACGCAGTATTTT	CATTPRGIRGTDTQYF
-	-	TRBV6-1	TRBJ1-2	TGTGCCAGCAGAGGGACATCCTATGGCTACACCTTC	CASRGTSYGYTF
-	-	TRBV7-8	TRBJ2-1	TGTGCCAGCAGCTTAGATCCCCCAAGGGAGCAGTTCTTC	CASSLDPPREQFF
once	-	TRBV10-3	TRBJ2-2	TGTGCCATCAGTGCCACCGACACGAACACCGGGGAGCTGTTTTTT	CAISATDTNTGELFF
-	TRBD1	TRBV28	TRBJ1-2	TGTGCCAGCATTCCGACAGGGCTCTATGGCTACACCTTC	CASIPTGLYGYTF
once	-	TRBV7-2	TRBJ1-5	TGTGCCAGCAGCCGGGGGGGGCGCCAGCCCCAGCATTTT	CASSRGGRQPQHF
-	-	TRBV28	TRBJ1-1	TGTGCCTCCTTAAACACGAACACTGAAGCTTTCTTT	CASLNTNTEAFF
-	TRBD1	TRBV7-8	TRBJ1-1	TGTGCCAGCAGCACCCCTCCGGGACAGGGGGCGGGGAACACTGAAGCTTTCTTT	CASSTPPGQGAGNTEAFF
-	-	TRBV7-2	TRBJ2-7	TGTGCCAGCAGCTTAGTGGTTACAGGGTCGGGCGAGCAGTACTTC	CASSLVVTGSGEQYF
-	TRBD1	TRBV14	TRBJ2-7	TGTGCCAGCAGAGGACAGGAGTACGAGCAGTACTTC	CASRGQEYEQYF
-	TRBD2	TRBV14	TRBJ2-2	TGTGCCAGCAGCAAACTAGCGACCGCCAACACCGGGGAGCTGTTTTTT	CASSKLATANTGELFF
-	-	TRBV27	TRBJ1-1	TGTGCCAGCAGCCAAAAGGGAGGCACTGAAGCTTTCTTT	CASSQKGGTEAFF
-	-	TRBV3-1/TRBV3-2	TRBJ1-5	TGTGCCAGCCTGGGGGAGCGCTTCAATCAGCCCCAGCATTTT	CASLGERFNQPQHF
-	-	TRBV28	TRBJ1-2	TGTGCCAGCACCATCCTGGGGGGGGACGGCTACACCTTC	CASTILGGDGYTF
-	-	TRBV5-1	TRBJ2-7	TGCGCCAGCAGCTTGGATTGGACTCCCTCCTACGAGCAGTACTTC	CASSLDWTPSYEQYF
-	-	TRBV29-1	TRBJ1-4	TGCAGCGTATACTACAGGGATCTCGCTGAAAAACTGTTTTTT	CSVYYRDLAEKLFF
-	TRBD1	TRBV4-3	TRBJ1-3	TGCGCCAGCAGCCAACGTCACAGGGGGTTTACTGGAAACACCATATATTTT	CASSQRHRGFTGNTIYF
-	TRBD1	TRBV18	TRBJ1-5	TGTGCCAGCTCTCCGGCCGGACAGGGGTTCAATCAGCCCCAGCATTTT	CASSPAGQGFNQPQHF
few	TRBD2	TRBV25-1	TRBJ2-2	TGTGCCAGCAGTGAACTAGCGGGAGACACCGGGGAGCTGTTTTTT	CASSELAGDTGELFF
-	-	TRBV9	TRBJ2-3	TGTGCCAGCAGCGGAAGCACAGATACGCAGTATTTT	CASSGSTDTQYF
few	-	TRBV5-1	TRBJ2-2	TGCGCCAGCAGCGACACCTTGAACACCGGGGAGCTGTTTTTT	CASSDTLNTGELFF
once	-	TRBV21-1	TRBJ2-6	TGTGCCAGCTTGGCAGGGGGCTTTGGGGCCAACGTCCTGACTTTC	CASLAGGFGANVLTF
once	-	TRBV27	TRBJ1-2	TGTGCCAGCAGTTCCTGGGCAGGGGAAAGCTACACCTTC	CASSSWAGESYTF
-	-	TRBV6-5	TRBJ2-3	TGTGCCAGCAGCCTCGCATGGCCCACAGATACGCAGTATTTT	CASSLAWPTDTQYF
-	-	TRBV18	TRBJ1-4	TGTGCCAGCTCACCACGTACCGCAACTAATGAAAAACTGTTTTTT	CASSPRTATNEKLFF
-	-	TRBV2	TRBJ1-6	TGTGCCAGCCATACAGACAGGTTTAATTCACCCCTCCACTTT	CASHTDRFNSPLHF
few	TRBD1	TRBV7-6	TRBJ1-1	TGTGCCAGCAGTCGTGGACAGGCTAACACTGAAGCTTTCTTT	CASSRGQANTEAFF
few	-	TRBV2	TRBJ1-4	TGTGCCATTCAAAGGGGTCAGGGCCGAGAAAAACTGTTTTTT	CAIQRGQGREKLFF
-	-	TRBV9	TRBJ2-5	TGTGCCAGCAGCGTAGTAGACGGTAAAGAGACCCAGTACTTC	CASSVVDGKETQYF
-	-	TRBV6-5	TRBJ1-1	TGTGCCAGCTGGAGGACGGAGCTTGGCACTGAAGCTTTCTTT	CASWRTELGTEAFF
-	-	TRBV28	TRBJ1-4	TGTGCCAGCAGTTTATGGGGTACAACTAATGAAAAACTGTTTTTT	CASSLWGTTNEKLFF
-	-	TRBV11-2	TRBJ2-2	TGTGCCAGCAGCTTAGAAGCCGGGGAGCTGTTTTTT	CASSLEAGELFF
few	TRBD1	TRBV18	TRBJ1-1	TGTGCCAGCTCACCGGGACAGTCACACACTGAAGCTTTCTTT	CASSPGQSHTEAFF
-	TRBD1	TRBV7-3	TRBJ1-2	TGTGCCAGCAGCTTAAATCCAACAGGGGCGGGGGATGGCTACACCTTC	CASSLNPTGAGDGYTF
-	TRBD1	TRBV5-1	TRBJ2-7	TGCGCCAGCAGCTGGGACAGGCTCTACGAGCAGTACTTC	CASSWDRLYEQYF
once	TRBD2	TRBV6-5	TRBJ2-2	TGTGCCAGCGCCCCCGGGACTAGCGGCACCGGGGAGCTGTTTTTT	CASAPGTSGTGELFF
-	-	TRBV28	TRBJ1-5	TGTGCCAGCAGTCTCCGACAGGTCCCTTACAATCAGCCCCAGCATTTT	CASSLRQVPYNQPQHF
-	-	TRBV7-2	TRBJ1-4	TGTGCCAGCAGCCGTTCTGGAGGCGGTAATGAAAAACTGTTTTTT	CASSRSGGGNEKLFF
once	-	TRBV5-6	TRBJ2-7	TGTGCCAGCAGCCGCTGGCAGGGCCACGAGCAGTACTTC	CASSRWQGHEQYF
once	-	TRBV19	TRBJ2-5	TGTGCCAGCTCGTCCCCGGGCCAAACCGGGCAAGAGACCCAGTACTTC	CASSSPGQTGQETQYF
-	TRBD2	TRBV6-4	TRBJ2-3	TGTGCCAGCAGTAAGGGACTAGCGGGGGAAGATACGCAGTATTTT	CASSKGLAGEDTQYF
-	TRBD1	TRBV5-6	TRBJ1-2	TGTGCCAGCAGCTTGGCCAAAGACAGGGACTATGGCTACACCTTC	CASSLAKDRDYGYTF
-	-	TRBV11-2	TRBJ2-3	TGTGCCAGCAGTGATAGCGGCGGCACAGATACGCAGTATTTT	CASSDSGGTDTQYF
few	-	TRBV24-1	TRBJ1-5	TGTGCCACCAGTGCTCAGGGCATTAGCAATCAGCCCCAGCATTTT	CATSAQGISNQPQHF
-	-	TRBV18	TRBJ1-6	TGTGCCAGCTCACCGGGTGGAAATTCACCCCTCCACTTT	CASSPGGNSPLHF
-	-	TRBV28	TRBJ2-3	TGTGCCAGCAGTTTACCGGGCGGTGGCACAGATACGCAGTATTTT	CASSLPGGGTDTQYF
-	-	TRBV6-2/TRBV6-3	TRBJ1-5	TGTGCCAGCAGTCACACCCAACTGACAGCCAAAAGCCCCCAGCCCCAGCATTTT	CASSHTQLTAKSPQPQHF
-	-	TRBV6-5	TRBJ1-5	TGTGCCAGCAGTACCCGACAGGATTGGGAGCAGCCCCAGCATTTT	CASSTRQDWEQPQHF
-	-	TRBV18	TRBJ1-5	TGTGCCAGCTCACCACGCCCTAGGGGGGATAGCAATCAGCCCCAGCATTTT	CASSPRPRGDSNQPQHF
-	-	TRBV30	TRBJ1-5	TGTGCCTGGAGTAGGGCCGATAGCAATCAGCCCCAGCATTTT	CAWSRADSNQPQHF
-	-	TRBV5-1	TRBJ1-1	TGCGCCAGCAGCCTGGGCTCGGCGGCTTGGGACACTGAAGCTTTCTTT	CASSLGSAAWDTEAFF
-	TRBD2	TRBV19	TRBJ2-7	TGTGCCAGTAGTATAGAATTGGGACTAGCGAGCGAGCAGTACTTC	CASSIELGLASEQYF
-	-	TRBV21-1	TRBJ2-1	TGTGCCCGGCGGGGACTAGCTTGCAATGAGCAGTTCTTC	CARRGLACNEQFF
-	TRBD2	TRBV20-1	TRBJ2-5	TGCAGTGCTAGTGTTTATAGCGGGAGGGGAGGAGAGACCCAGTACTTC	CSASVYSGRGGETQYF